One T cell receptor beta chain is described in this entry. Its antigen remains unknown. The germline gives CDR1 SGDLS, CDR2 YYNGEE. Trimming took 3 bases from V and 4 from J; bases not matched to a gene: 1. This CDR3 is built from 12 residues. Donors were nominally healthy when sampled, though unrecorded immune exposures were likely. The data belong to a study of cytomegalovirus exposure and HLA in healthy donors. Study-wide background: Most genotyped donors, over 70% of more than 300, had Caucasian-associated genetic ancestry. Overall study findings and caveats: With later analysis, a missense DCLRE1C variant became linked to TCR beta V- and J-gene trimming. An Asian-associated ancestry cluster reportedly showed fewer N-insertions than the approximately 630-donor mean in a later analysis.

The PCR was carried out with 60 Vbeta primers and 13 Jbeta primers. TCRdb's table, derived via immunoSEQ multiplex PCR, lists solely in-frame clones and lacks some. This table has over 150,000 clones, 77% appearing once. The V call is TRBV9, the J call TRBJ2-7; TRBD1 matches at 7 bases. The sequence came from a woman aged 55 to 70 in good health and CMV-seropositive. Sample: PBMCs. CDR3 in amino acids: CASSGTGYEQYF. The CDR3 DNA reads as TGTGCCAGCAGCGGGACAGGATACGAGCAGTACTTC. The whole variable domain, filled in from reference TRBV9 and TRBJ2-7, reads DSGVTQTPKHLITATGQRVTLRCSPRSGDLSVYWYQQSLDQGLQFLIQYYNGEERAKGNILERFSAQQFPDLHSELNLSSLELGDSALYFCASSGTGYEQYFGPGTRLTVT.